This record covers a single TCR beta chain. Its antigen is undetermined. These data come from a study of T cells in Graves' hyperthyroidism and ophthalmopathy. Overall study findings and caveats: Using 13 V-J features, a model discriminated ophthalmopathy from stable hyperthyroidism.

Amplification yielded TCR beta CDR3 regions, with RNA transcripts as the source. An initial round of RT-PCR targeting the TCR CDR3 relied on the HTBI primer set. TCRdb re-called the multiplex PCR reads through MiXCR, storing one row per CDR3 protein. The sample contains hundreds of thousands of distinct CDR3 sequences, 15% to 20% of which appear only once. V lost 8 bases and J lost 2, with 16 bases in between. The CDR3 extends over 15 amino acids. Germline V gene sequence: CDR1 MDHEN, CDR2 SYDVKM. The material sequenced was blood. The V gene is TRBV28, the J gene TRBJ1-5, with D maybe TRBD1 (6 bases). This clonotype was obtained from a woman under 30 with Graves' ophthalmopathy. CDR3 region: CASWPYRVGNQPQHF. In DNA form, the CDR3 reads TGTGCCAGCTGGCCTTACAGGGTAGGCAATCAGCCCCAGCATTTT.